This entry concerns a single TCR beta chain. Its antigen remains unidentified. No much larger clone exists at a distance of one base, and base qualities are not known. Including cysteine and phenylalanine, the CDR3 has 15 amino acids. The entry retains the CDR3 DNA only, 45 bases that are in frame from base 1. Trimming leaves V shorter by 4 bases and J shorter by 2 bases, with the junction holding 6 bases beyond the gene matches. The germline V gene (reference sequence) supplies CDR1 MNHNY and CDR2 SVGAGI. Libraries were constructed by the immunoSEQ multiplex PCR assay. For the multiplex PCR, a mixture combining 60 forward primers for TCR Vbeta segments and 13 reverse primers for TCR Jbeta segments was used. Amplification of the CDR3 region of rearranged TCR beta genes was performed with a multiplex PCR assay on genomic DNA. On the Illumina HiSeq System, the amplified TCR beta libraries were sequenced as 87-base-pair reads. From the authors' description of their analysis: In a later analysis, tens of millions of unique TCR beta chains were counted across the approximately 620 repertoires, and roughly 10 million of these chains were shared by at least two donors. Raw reads were error-corrected and collapsed into unique sequences with a nearest-neighbor algorithm that merged closely related sequences to remove PCR and sequencing errors. Alignment of CDR3 sequences to IMGT reference sequences was used to assign V, D and J gene segments. For a sequence to be retained, at least a six-nucleotide match to both a V gene segment and a J gene segment was required. Rearrangements were called productive when the CDR3 lacked stop codons and stayed in frame with V and J; all others were non-productive. Following IMGT convention, CDR3 was defined as the stretch from the second conserved V-encoded cysteine to the conserved J-encoded phenylalanine. The earlier analysis of a few hundred of the donors excluded any sequence lacking an unambiguous match to a single V gene segment. In an earlier analysis of 587 of the donors, a V segment was called functional when productive rearrangements were above 56.7%, and segregating when the standard deviation between donors exceeded 5%. A statistical classification framework was built for diagnosing cytomegalovirus status from the catalog of TCR beta chain sequences. In a later analysis, V and J genes were assigned by comparing TCR nucleotide sequences against IMGT/GENE-DB human TR gene sequences. The TCRdist pipeline was used in a later analysis to assign CDR3 sequences and most-parsimonious VDJ recombination scenarios. A later analysis defined each TCR beta chain by its CDR3 amino acid sequence plus V-gene family, and excluded reads lacking a unique V-gene family. As a way to deal with suspected cross-contamination and a sequencing artifact, a later analysis dropped 592 nucleotide sequences that were highly shared and had low generation probability. In a later analysis, a clonal expansion index for each public chain was calculated from normalized within-repertoire ranks of inferred template counts. In a later analysis, generation probabilities were computed with a VDJ recombination model fitted to out-of-frame rearrangements, and the resulting probabilities were checked against IGoR. Hypergeometric tests were used in a later analysis to score TCR-TCR, TCR-HLA and TCR-CMV co-occurrence, with a repertoire-size bias correction applied to the TCR pairs. In a later analysis, false discovery rates were estimated by permuting HLA or CMV assignments 20 times. In a later analysis, co-occurring TCRs were grouped using DBSCAN, with TCRdist sequence similarity added in when clustering inside HLA-allele-positive subsets. Repertoires with fewer than 30,000 or more than 120,000 public chains were left out of co-occurrence clustering, as were a few repertoires with anomalous nucleotide sharing. Entries here come from immuneACCESS through TCRdb and include only in-frame sequences with V and J called. Some clones fail to appear in such tables; in the studies checked, an unresolved V gene covers under half of the shortfall, and the cause of the remainder is unknown. The V and J calls and clone size were taken over from that table, and D and trimming were inferred from the DNA. In all, the sample holds around 130,000 clones, and over 60% of those were seen once. The top ten clonotypes cover 5.8% of the sample.

The cohort comprised around 700 healthy bone marrow donors. All cohort members were sampled while nominally healthy, although unrecorded immune exposures were likely present. The donor was CMV seropositive and was included in the group of 289 seropositive cohort members. Every donor gave a peripheral blood sample, and the peripheral blood mononuclear cells from that sample were used for TCR beta sequencing. Genomic DNA extraction from the blood cell samples was performed with the Qiagen DNeasy Blood Extraction Kit. This sample was taken from a study of cytomegalovirus exposure and HLA in healthy donors (TCRdb year 2017). Some background on the complete study: An earlier analysis of 550 to 700 of the donors reported 250 to 300 Gb of sequence data and around 120 million unique TCR beta sequences from about 200 million T cells. Around 330 gigabases of sequencing data and 70 million to 100 million unique TCR sequences made up an early release that covered 500 to 700 HLA-typed donors. Of the roughly 400 genotyped donors, about 80% fell in the genetic ancestry cluster associated with self-reported Caucasian donors. The study was designed to test whether signatures of past pathogen exposure could be identified by cataloging public T cell receptors. The study used immunosequencing to profile the T cell repertoires of some 600 subjects and linked those repertoires to cytomegalovirus serostatus. A separate validation cohort of 100 to 150 different subjects was used in addition to the approximately 700-subject first cohort. The study combined high-throughput TCR immunosequencing, statistical association of individual TCRs with disease status, and machine learning to predict cytomegalovirus infection status. A later analysis re-analyzed previously published TCR beta repertoires from about 600 donors and added high-resolution HLA genotyping to study TCR occurrence patterns. The later analysis used no new phenotypic data to find candidate immune exposures, relying instead on TCR beta sequences and their occurrence across donors. An earlier analysis of some 600 of the donors applied high-throughput TCR beta sequencing to assess whether each TCR beta V gene segment acted as functional or pseudogenic. Alongside the repertoire data, information on donor age, sex, ethnicity and CMV serostatus was compiled. A later genetic analysis used genome-wide SNP genotypes for about 65% of the 666 donors, treating that subset as a discovery cohort. All discovery cohort repertoires had been generated using a single sequencing platform. Both class I and class II loci were covered by HLA typing, at four-digit resolution. The number of donors typed differed by locus, with about 629-630 for A, B, C, DRB1 and DQB1, roughly 520 for DQA1, 600 to 610 for DPA1, and over 400 for DPB1. Five DR-DQ haplotypes were treated as single units for association and clustering because of strong linkage in the cohort. Across approximately 420 genotyped donors of the cohort, an average of about 250,000 unique TCR beta nucleotide sequences per donor were sequenced, and 15% to 20% of those sequences were non-productive.

What the work shows at the level of the full study, not this receptor alone: Most CMV-associated TCR beta chains appeared to be HLA-restricted in a later analysis, and the HLA associations seemed to be driven largely by CMV exposure. Across donors, most TCR sequences were observed very rarely, whereas some public TCRs were present in many individuals. According to a later analysis, parvovirus B19, influenza, CMV and Epstein-Barr virus appeared linked to several top co-occurrence clusters. Presence/absence analyses assumed roughly uniform sequencing depth across donors, an assumption that may not hold. Because some donors lacked HLA typing at each locus, the association tests relied only on the typed subset. In an earlier analysis of about 540 of the donors, most TCR beta V segments were observed in productive rearrangements about 87% or about 30% of the time, broadly matching IMGT annotations. Specific HLA alleles were associated with 18,000 or so TCR beta sequences at a false discovery rate of 0.05 in a later analysis. A later genetic analysis associated a missense DCLRE1C variant with V-gene and J-gene trimming of TCR beta chains, and an independent cohort replicated the association. According to the authors, the approach could potentially be generalized to other disease states and immunological phenotypes. A later genetic analysis reported fewer N-insertions in productive TCRs among donors in an Asian-associated ancestry cluster than the 666-donor mean. In a later analysis, TCR association rates were found to vary across HLA loci, with the most associated TCRs seen for DRB1 alleles and the fewest for HLA-C alleles. In both the original and validation cohorts, the classifier was reported to diagnose cytomegalovirus status with high specificity and sensitivity. For the cohort, immune exposure information was limited to CMV serostatus. In vitro tests confirmed that a few of the cytomegalovirus-associated TCR beta chains recognize cytomegalovirus antigens. Strong co-occurrence of HLA alleles, especially DR and DQ, made assigning TCR associations to individual alleles difficult. In this cohort, only TCR beta chains were sequenced, and detectable features were limited by the absence of alpha or paired-chain data. Correlated functional status among segregating V segments might reflect linkage disequilibrium, but an unknown experimental factor could not be ruled out. About 17 rarely observed V segments, including chromosome 9 orphons, were excluded from the earlier analysis of about 610 of the donors because counts were too low. Some IMGT-functional V segments, including TRBV6-2 and TRBV6-3, could not be told apart with the 87-base-pair reads, so those segments were excluded. In a later analysis, HLA-associated TCR beta chains were found to be more clonally expanded and to have lower generation probabilities than equally common non-associated chains. A cluster of highly shared sequence variants was judged likely to be a technical artifact of the sequencing pipeline. A further reported finding was that TCR beta sequences accurately predicted the HLA-A and HLA-B alleles for most subjects in the first cohort. A total of fewer than 200 TCR beta chains were listed by the study as associated with cytomegalovirus.

Sequencing input: PBMCs. This receptor chain uses TRBV6-6 and TRBJ2-5, with 8 bases aligning to TRBD1. The source of this sequence is a man aged 18 to 29 in good health and CMV-seropositive. The CDR3 sequence is CASSSDRGRQETQYF. Read as DNA, the sequence is TGTGCCAGCAGTTCAGACAGGGGCCGTCAAGAGACCCAGTACTTC.